A single sample is the source of the 14 T cell receptor beta chains below, sequenced in a study of spatial heterogeneity in lung cancer. Overall study findings and caveats: For expanded intratumoral alpha and beta TCRs, counts tracked tumor mutation counts.

TCRdb fed the 5' RACE reads into MiXCR, producing one record per CDR3 protein. Of about 3,900 distinct CDR3 sequences listed, over 4% were seen once; the top ten hold around 51%. Stated time point: sample taken at primary tumor resection. Their recognized antigens are unknown. Specimen: lung tumor tissue, collected at surgery. These receptors came from a male donor with early-stage non-small cell lung cancer.

In its sample, this clonotype is medium-sized. The genes are TRBV28 and TRBJ1-2; D not certain. Trimming took 7 bases from V and 3 from J, leaving 15 bases between them. The CDR3 sequence is 14 residues long. In germline, CDR1 is MDHEN, CDR2 SYDVKM. CDR3 nucleotides: TGTGCCAGCACTCCCGCCCGGACGGACTATGGCTACACCTTC. It translates to CASTPARTDYGYTF.

This clonotype was detected ten times or more. CDR3 protein: CSVEDGGIEQYF. CDR3 DNA sequence: TGCAGCGTTGAAGACGGGGGGATCGAGCAGTACTTC. The chain has TRBV29-1 and TRBJ2-7; TRBD2 matches at 7 bases. This CDR3 comprises 12 residues. V dropped 0 bases and J dropped 6; count of bases not matched to a gene: 2. The germline V gene has CDR1 SQVTM and CDR2 ANQGSEA.

With regard to this clonotype: A read error may be the cause here, since a much bigger clone is one base away. The CDR3 does not close with the conserved phenylalanine or tryptophan, likely indicating a read error. This sequence joins TRBV15 and TRBJ2-6; D might be TRBD1 or TRBD2, each matching 5 bases. This CDR3 is 18 amino acids long. V lost 6 bases to trimming and J lost 4 bases, with 22 bases between them. Looked up from germline, CDR1 is LNHNV and CDR2 is YYDKDF (reference sequence). In nucleotides, the CDR3 is TGTGCCACCAGAGAAACACAACTAGGGGTCTCCGGGGCCAACGTCCTGACTTCC. Translated: CATRETQLGVSGANVLTS.

The sample holds a few counts of this clonotype. This chain uses TRBV11-1 with TRBJ2-5, with 8 bases that match TRBD2. Germline loops: CDR1 SGHAT, CDR2 FQDESV (reference sequence). With V trimmed by 3 bases and J by 0 bases, 9 bases remained unmatched. The CDR3 is made up of 17 amino acids. Written as DNA, the CDR3 is TGTGCCAGCAGCTTTCTAATGGGAGCGGGAGACCAAGAGACCCAGTACTTC. It yields the protein CASSFLMGAGDQETQYF.

By frequency in the sample, this clonotype is medium-sized. V gene TRBV5-6 combines with J gene TRBJ1-3; 8 bases align to TRBD1. Trimming cost V 2 bases and J 0 bases; bases outside gene matches: 4. CDR1 and CDR2 (germline): SGHDT, YYEEEE. The CDR3 contains 16 residues. The DNA for the CDR3 is TGTGCCAGCAGCTTTATCGGACAGGGCTCTGGAAACACCATATATTTT. This codes for CASSFIGQGSGNTIYF.

There are many counts of this clonotype. CDR3 loop: CASSLLKIGNTEAFF. In nucleotides, the CDR3 is TGTGCCAGCAGTCTTCTTAAAATCGGGAACACTGAAGCTTTCTTT. The V gene is TRBV6-2 or TRBV6-3, the J gene TRBJ1-1; D ambiguous. Looked up from germline, CDR1 is MNHEY and CDR2 is SVGEGT. This CDR3 has 15 amino acids. The V and J ends lost 5 bases and 1 base respectively, with 14 bases between them.

By its share, this clonotype is medium-sized. The rearrangement uses TRBV12-3 or TRBV12-4 and TRBJ2-7; D is possibly TRBD1 (5 bases). The V end lost 6 bases, the J end lost 3 bases, and 12 bases lay between the germline ends. This CDR3 spans 13 amino acids. CDR3 sequence reads: CASRRSDIYEQYF. CDR3 DNA sequence: TGTGCCAGCAGACGATCGGACATCTACGAGCAGTACTTC.

The chain is built from TRBV2 and TRBJ2-1, with 9 bases lining up with TRBD2. V was clipped by 4 bases and J by 11 bases; unmatched bases: 3. The CDR3 is 12 residues long. Germline V gene data show CDR1 as SNHLY and CDR2 as FYNNEI. CDR3 coding DNA: TGTGCCAGCAGTGCTAGCGGGAATCAGCAGTTCTTC. Protein product: CASSASGNQQFF.

The sample holds many counts of this clonotype. CDR3 in amino acids: CASSSGTSGALLTDTQYF. CDR3 sequence (DNA): TGTGCCAGCAGTTCAGGGACTAGCGGGGCCCTGCTAACAGATACGCAGTATTTT. J is TRBJ2-3 and V is TRBV27; 13 bases are shared with TRBD2. Germline assignment: CDR1 MNHEY and CDR2 SMNVEV (reference sequence). The CDR3 runs to 18 residues. Germline trimming cut 4 bases from V and 3 bases from J; bases unmatched to any gene: 10.

This clonotype was seen many times. The CDR3 DNA is TGCGCCAGCAGCTCGGACAGCAACTATGGCTACACCTTC. Translation: CASSSDSNYGYTF. J is TRBJ1-2 and V is TRBV5-1; tentatively, D is TRBD1 (6 bases). The V end lost 3 bases, the J end lost 2 bases, and 8 bases lay between the germline ends. CDR3 length equals 13 residues. Germline assignment: CDR1 SGHRS and CDR2 YFSETQ.

This clonotype was seen many times. The V and J genes are TRBV7-9 and TRBJ1-5, with 7 bases matching TRBD1. This CDR3 spans 15 amino acids. The germline gives CDR1 SEHNR, CDR2 FQNEAQ (reference sequence). J gave up 6 bases and V 4 bases, and 9 bases lay outside the gene matches. CDR3 sequence reads: CASSSGTDMGQPQHF. The CDR3 DNA sequence: TGTGCCAGCAGCTCCGGGACAGACATGGGTCAGCCCCAGCATTTT. The full variable domain, completed using reference TRBV7-9 and TRBJ1-5, is DTGVSQNPRHKITKRGQNVTFRCDPISEHNRLYWYRQTLGQGPEFLTYFQNEAQLEKSRLLSDRFSAERPKGSFSTLEIQRTEQGDSAMYLCASSSGTDMGQPQHFGDGTRLSIL.

This clonotype came up many times. V usage is TRBV19 and J usage is TRBJ1-4; 10 bases are a match to TRBD1. V gave up 8 bases and J gave up 8 bases; unmatched junction bases: 11. CDR3 length: 15 amino acids. The V gene's germline CDR1 is LNHDA and CDR2 SQIVND (reference sequence). In nucleotides, the CDR3 is TGTGCCAGTTTATCACTGGACAGGGGGTACGAAAAACTGTTTTTT. It encodes CASLSLDRGYEKLFF.

By share of the sample, this clonotype is medium-sized (0.01 to 0.1%). The gene calls are TRBV30 and TRBJ2-5, with 9 bases identical to TRBD1. With 4 bases clipped from V and 5 bases from J, the junction kept 8 bases outside the gene matches. CDR3 size: 14 residues. The germline CDR1 and CDR2 sequences are GTSNPN and SVGIG (reference sequence). The CDR3 reads CAWNRQGGLETQYF. As DNA, the CDR3 is TGTGCCTGGAATCGACAGGGGGGTCTCGAGACCCAGTACTTC. The full variable domain, with the rest looked up from reference TRBV30 and TRBJ2-5, is SQTIHQWPATLVQPVGSPLSLECTVEGTSNPNLYWYRQAAGRGLQLLFYSVGIGQISSEVPQNLSASRPQDRQFILSSKKLLLSDSGFYLCAWNRQGGLETQYFGPGTRLLVL.

This clonotype is classed as medium-sized. The V gene is TRBV5-1, the J gene TRBJ2-5; tentative D call: TRBD2 (5 bases). The CDR3 contains 13 residues. The germline CDR1 and CDR2 sequences are SGHRS and YFSETQ. The germline V and J ends were trimmed by 3 bases and 5 bases, with 11 bases remaining between them. In DNA form, the CDR3 reads TGCGCCAGCAGCTCGGGCGGCGGGGAGACCCAGTACTTC. Translated: CASSSGGGETQYF. Based on the CDR3 plus reference TRBV5-1 and TRBJ2-5, the full variable domain is KAGVTQTPRYLIKTRGQQVTLSCSPISGHRSVSWYQQTPGQGLQFLFEYFSETQRNKGNFPGRFSGRQFSNSRSEMNVSTLELGDSALYLCASSSGGGETQYFGPGTRLLVL.